This T cell receptor beta chain was identified in a study of T cell responses to AZD1222 COVID-19 vaccine. Study-level results: The span of vaccine-associated CD4 TCRs extended across spike, with dominance at 160-218 and 743-854. Clonal diversity was possibly underestimated; the donors were predominantly white British and more often female. All repertoire sampling was performed exclusively after the peak T cell response. Of the AZD1222 recipients, only 5 to 7 were seropositive at baseline.

V lost 4 bases, J lost 8 bases, and 17 bases lay in between. CDR1 LNHDA and CDR2 SQIVND come from the germline V gene (reference sequence). The CDR3 length is 14 residues. Method: immunoSEQ multiplex PCR; TCRdb's copy keeps in-frame clones and lacks some. The sample has 130,000 or so clones; about nine tenths are singletons. On this clone itself: Its target is unknown.

The V gene is TRBV19, the J gene TRBJ1-2; no firm D call. This sequence was found in an adult in good health. The input for sequencing was peripheral blood, taken on day 0 of AZD1222 vaccination. The CDR3 protein is CASSTRDNYGGYTF. The CDR3 DNA reads TGTGCCAGTAGTACAAGGGATAATTATGGAGGCTACACCTTC.